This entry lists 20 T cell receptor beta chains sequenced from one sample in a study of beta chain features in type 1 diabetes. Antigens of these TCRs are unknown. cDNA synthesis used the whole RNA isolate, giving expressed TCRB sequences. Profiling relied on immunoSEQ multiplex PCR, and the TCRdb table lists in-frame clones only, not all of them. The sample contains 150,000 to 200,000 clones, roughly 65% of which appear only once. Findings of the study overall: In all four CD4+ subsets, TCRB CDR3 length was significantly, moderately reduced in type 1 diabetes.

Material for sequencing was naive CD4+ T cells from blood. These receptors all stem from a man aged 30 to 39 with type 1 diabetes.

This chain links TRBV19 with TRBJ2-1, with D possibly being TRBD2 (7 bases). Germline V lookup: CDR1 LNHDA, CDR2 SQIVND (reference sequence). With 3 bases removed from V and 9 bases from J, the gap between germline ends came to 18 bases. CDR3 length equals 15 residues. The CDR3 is CASSMQRGGAIEQFF. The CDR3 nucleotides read TGTGCCAGTAGTATGCAAAGAGGGGGGGCAATTGAGCAGTTCTTC.

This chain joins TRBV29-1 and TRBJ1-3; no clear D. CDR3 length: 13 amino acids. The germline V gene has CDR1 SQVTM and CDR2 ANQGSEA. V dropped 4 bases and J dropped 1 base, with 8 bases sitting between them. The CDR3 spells CSVARQSGNTIYF. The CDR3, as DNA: TGCAGCGTTGCCAGGCAATCTGGAAACACCATATATTTT.

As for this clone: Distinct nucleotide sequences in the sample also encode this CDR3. The CDR3 region has the DNA TGTGCCTGGAGTGTACAGGTACAAGAGACCCAGTACTTC. Its translation is CAWSVQVQETQYF. This chain joins TRBV30 and TRBJ2-5, with D maybe TRBD1 (5 bases). CDR1 and CDR2 (germline): GTSNPN, SVGIG (reference sequence). Between the trimmed V and J ends, which lost 0 bases and 2 bases, there was a span of 7 bases. The CDR3 has 13 amino acids.

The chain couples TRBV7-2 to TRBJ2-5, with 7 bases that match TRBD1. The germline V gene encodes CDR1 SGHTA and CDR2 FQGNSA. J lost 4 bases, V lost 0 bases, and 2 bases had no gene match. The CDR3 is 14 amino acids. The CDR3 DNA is TGTGCCAGCAGCTTAGCAGGGGGCCGAGAGACCCAGTACTTC. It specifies CASSLAGGRETQYF. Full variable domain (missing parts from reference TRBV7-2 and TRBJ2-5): GAGVSQSPSNKVTEKGKDVELRCDPISGHTALYWYRQSLGQGLEFLIYFQGNSAPDKSGLPSDRFSAERTGGSVSTLTIQRTQQEDSAVYLCASSLAGGRETQYFGPGTRLLVL.

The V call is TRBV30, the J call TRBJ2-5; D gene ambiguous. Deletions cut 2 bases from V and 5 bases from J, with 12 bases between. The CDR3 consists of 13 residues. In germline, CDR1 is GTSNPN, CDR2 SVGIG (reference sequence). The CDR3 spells CAWSRAGRETQYF. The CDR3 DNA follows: TGTGCCTGGAGTAGAGCCGGACGGGAGACCCAGTACTTC.

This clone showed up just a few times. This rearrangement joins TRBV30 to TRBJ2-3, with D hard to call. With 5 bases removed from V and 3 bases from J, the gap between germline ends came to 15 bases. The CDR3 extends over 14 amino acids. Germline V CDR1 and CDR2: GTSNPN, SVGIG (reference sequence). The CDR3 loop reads CAWDTKDLTDTQYF. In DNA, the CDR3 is TGTGCCTGGGACACCAAAGATTTAACAGATACGCAGTATTTT.

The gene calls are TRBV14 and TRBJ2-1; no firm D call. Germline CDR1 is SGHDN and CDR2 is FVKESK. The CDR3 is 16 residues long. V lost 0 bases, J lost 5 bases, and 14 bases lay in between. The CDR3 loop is CASSQDKNWYHNEQFF. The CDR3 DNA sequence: TGTGCCAGCAGCCAAGATAAGAATTGGTACCACAATGAGCAGTTCTTC.

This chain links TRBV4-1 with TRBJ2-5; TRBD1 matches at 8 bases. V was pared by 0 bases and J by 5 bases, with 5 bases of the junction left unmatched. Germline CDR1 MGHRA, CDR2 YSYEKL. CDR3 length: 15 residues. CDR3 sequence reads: CASSQDLRDRETQYF. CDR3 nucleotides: TGCGCCAGCAGCCAAGATCTCCGGGACAGGGAGACCCAGTACTTC.

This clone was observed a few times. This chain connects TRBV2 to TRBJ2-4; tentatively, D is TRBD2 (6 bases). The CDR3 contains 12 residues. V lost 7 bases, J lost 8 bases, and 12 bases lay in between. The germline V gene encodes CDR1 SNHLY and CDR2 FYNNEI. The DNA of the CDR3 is TGTGCCAGCAATCTAGCGTTAGACATTCAGTACTTC. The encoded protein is CASNLALDIQYF.

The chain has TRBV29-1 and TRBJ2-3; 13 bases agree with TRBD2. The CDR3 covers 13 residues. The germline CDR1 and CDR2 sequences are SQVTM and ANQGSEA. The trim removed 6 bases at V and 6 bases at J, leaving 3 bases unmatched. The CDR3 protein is CSVTSGGYDTQYF. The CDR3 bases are TGCAGCGTGACTAGCGGGGGGTATGATACGCAGTATTTT.

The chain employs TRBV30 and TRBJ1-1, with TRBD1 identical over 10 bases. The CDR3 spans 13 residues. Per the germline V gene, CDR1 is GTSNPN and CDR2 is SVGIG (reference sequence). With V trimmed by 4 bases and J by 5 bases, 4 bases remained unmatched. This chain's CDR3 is CAWTGTGETEAFF. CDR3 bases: TGTGCCTGGACCGGGACAGGGGAGACTGAAGCTTTCTTT.

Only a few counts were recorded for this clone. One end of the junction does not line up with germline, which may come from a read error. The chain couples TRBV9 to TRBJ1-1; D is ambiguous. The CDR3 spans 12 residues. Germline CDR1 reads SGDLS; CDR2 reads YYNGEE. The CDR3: CASSAINTEAFF. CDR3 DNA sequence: TGTGCCAGCTCTGCTATCAACACTGAGGCTTTCTTT.

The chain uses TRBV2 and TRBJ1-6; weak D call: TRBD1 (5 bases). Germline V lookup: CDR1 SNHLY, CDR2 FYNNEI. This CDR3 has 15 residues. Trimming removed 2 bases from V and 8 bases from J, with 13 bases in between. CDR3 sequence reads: CASSERARAHSPLHF. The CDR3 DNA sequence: TGTGCCAGCAGTGAACGGGCCAGGGCTCATTCACCCCTCCACTTT. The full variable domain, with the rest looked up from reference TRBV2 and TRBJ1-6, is EPEVTQTPSHQVTQMGQEVILRCVPISNHLYFYWYRQILGQKVEFLVSFYNNEISEKSEIFDDQFSVERPDGSNFTLKIRSTKLEDSAMYFCASSERARAHSPLHFGNGTRLTVT.

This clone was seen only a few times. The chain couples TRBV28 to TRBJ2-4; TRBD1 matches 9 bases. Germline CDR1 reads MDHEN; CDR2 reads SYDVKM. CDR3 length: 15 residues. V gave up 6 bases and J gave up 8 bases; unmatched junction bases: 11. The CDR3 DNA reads TGTGCCAGCAGCCCTACAGGGGGCCTTGTATACATTCAGTACTTC. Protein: CASSPTGGLVYIQYF.

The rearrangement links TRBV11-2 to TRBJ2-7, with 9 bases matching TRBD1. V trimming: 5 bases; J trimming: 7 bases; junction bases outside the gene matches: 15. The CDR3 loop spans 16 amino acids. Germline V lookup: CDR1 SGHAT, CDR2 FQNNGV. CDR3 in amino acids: CASSNPRVWTGEEQYF. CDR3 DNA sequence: TGTGCCAGCAGCAACCCCCGTGTGTGGACAGGGGAAGAGCAGTACTTC.

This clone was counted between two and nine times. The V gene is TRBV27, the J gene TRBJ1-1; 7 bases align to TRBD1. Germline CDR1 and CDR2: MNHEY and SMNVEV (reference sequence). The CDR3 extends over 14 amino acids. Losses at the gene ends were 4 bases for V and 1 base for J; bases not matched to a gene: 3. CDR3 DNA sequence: TGTGCCAGCAGTTCCCCAGGGGGGAACACTGAAGCTTTCTTT. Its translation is CASSSPGGNTEAFF.

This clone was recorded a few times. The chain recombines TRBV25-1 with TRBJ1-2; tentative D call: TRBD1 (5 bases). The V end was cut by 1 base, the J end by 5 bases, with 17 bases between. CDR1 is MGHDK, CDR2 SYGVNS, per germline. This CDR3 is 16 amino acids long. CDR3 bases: TGTGCCAGCAGTGAATTAGACAGTCCAGGAGCGTATGGCTACACCTTC. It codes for CASSELDSPGAYGYTF.

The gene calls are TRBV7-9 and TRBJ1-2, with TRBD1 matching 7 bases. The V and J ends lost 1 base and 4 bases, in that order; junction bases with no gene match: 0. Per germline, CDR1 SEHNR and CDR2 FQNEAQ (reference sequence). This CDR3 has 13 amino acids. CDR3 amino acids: CASSLGQGYGYTF. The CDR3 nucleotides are TGTGCCAGCAGCTTAGGACAGGGCTATGGCTACACCTTC.

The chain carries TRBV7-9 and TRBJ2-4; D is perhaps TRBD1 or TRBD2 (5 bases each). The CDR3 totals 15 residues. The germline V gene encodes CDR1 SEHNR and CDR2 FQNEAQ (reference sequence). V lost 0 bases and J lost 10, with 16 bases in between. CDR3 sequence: CASSLAPGTAKIQYF. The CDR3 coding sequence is TGTGCCAGCAGCTTAGCCCCCGGGACCGCCAAAATTCAGTACTTC.

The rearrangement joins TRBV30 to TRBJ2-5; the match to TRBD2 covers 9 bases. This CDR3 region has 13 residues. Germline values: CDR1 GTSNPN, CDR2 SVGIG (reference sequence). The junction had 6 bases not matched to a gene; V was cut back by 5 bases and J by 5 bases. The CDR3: CAWVTSGGETQYF. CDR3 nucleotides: TGTGCCTGGGTGACTAGCGGTGGGGAGACCCAGTACTTC.